One and the same sample provided the 21 T cell receptor beta chains below, sequenced in a study of molecular identifiers for immune sequencing clone quantification. TCRdb recomputed calls from the PCR reads with MiXCR, one row per CDR3 protein. In the table there are some 650,000 distinct CDR3 sequences, 15% to 20% of which are singletons. Sequenced input: naive CD8+ T cells from blood, with Jurkat cell RNA spiked in. The subset denotes: FACS-sorted CD8+CD4-CCR7+CD45RA+ naive T cells. The receptor set was obtained from a human donor in good health. Some libraries in this study had Jurkat cell RNA spiked in.

This clonotype showed up just a few times. V is TRBV19 and J is TRBJ1-5, with TRBD1 as a possible D gene (6 bases). The CDR3 sequence is 18 residues long. V lost 3 bases and J lost 2, with 20 bases in between. CDR1 and CDR2 from the germline V gene are LNHDA and SQIVND (reference sequence). CDR3: CASSITGGAGHRNQPQHF. The CDR3, as DNA: TGTGCCAGTAGTATCACGGGGGGCGCGGGGCATCGCAATCAGCCCCAGCATTTT.

This clonotype was counted ten times or more. This chain joins TRBV28 and TRBJ2-1; perhaps TRBD1 as D (6 bases). CDR1 is MDHEN and CDR2 is SYDVKM in the germline V gene. Trimming removed 5 bases at V and 5 bases at J, with 13 bases between. The CDR3 covers 14 residues. The CDR3 loop reads CASSARDTDNEQFF. The CDR3 coding sequence is TGTGCCAGCAGTGCCCGGGACACCGACAATGAGCAGTTCTTC.

In this sample, this clonotype turned up many times. The chain uses TRBV19 and TRBJ2-7, with 10 bases identical to TRBD2. CDR3 length equals 13 residues. Germline V gene lookup returns CDR1 LNHDA and CDR2 SQIVND (reference sequence). V lost 6 bases to trimming and J lost 4 bases; unmatched junction nucleotides: 3. Written as DNA, the CDR3 is TGTGCCAGTAGCGCTAGCGGGGGTTACGAGCAGTACTTC. Amino acids: CASSASGGYEQYF.

This clonotype has more than one count but fewer than ten. The chain has TRBV27 and TRBJ2-1; TRBD2 matches 9 bases. The CDR3 spans 18 residues. V shed 5 bases, J shed 1 base, and the junction held 12 bases outside the gene matches. The germline gives CDR1 MNHEY, CDR2 SMNVEV (reference sequence). The CDR3 is CASSRLAGPLSSYNEQFF. The DNA of the CDR3 is TGTGCCAGCAGTCGGCTAGCGGGGCCTCTGTCATCCTACAATGAGCAGTTCTTC.

In this sample, this clonotype turned up many times. The V and J genes are TRBV28 and TRBJ2-5; 7 bases are a match to TRBD1. This CDR3 has 14 residues. The V gene's germline CDR1 is MDHEN and CDR2 SYDVKM. Unmatched junction bases numbered 11, after V lost 8 bases and J lost 5 bases. In nucleotides, the CDR3 is TGTGCCAGCCAAACGGACAGGATGACGGAGACCCAGTACTTC. Its translation: CASQTDRMTETQYF.

This clonotype was detected ten times or more. V gene TRBV28 combines with J gene TRBJ2-6, with D perhaps TRBD1 or TRBD2 (5 bases each). The V end was cut by 8 bases, the J end by 0 bases, with 14 bases between. The CDR3 has 16 residues. The germline V gene has CDR1 MDHEN and CDR2 SYDVKM. CDR3 sequence: CASQALRGSGANVLTF. Written as DNA, the CDR3 is TGTGCCAGCCAAGCTTTGAGGGGCTCTGGGGCCAACGTCCTGACTTTC. Based on the CDR3 plus reference TRBV28 and TRBJ2-6, the full variable domain is DVKVTQSSRYLVKRTGEKVFLECVQDMDHENMFWYRQDPGLGLRLIYFSYDVKMKEKGDIPEGYSVSREKKERFSLILESASTNQTSMYLCASQALRGSGANVLTFGAGSRLTVL.

This clonotype has more than one count but fewer than ten. The J gene is TRBJ2-7, the V gene TRBV12-2. TRBV12-2 counts as a pseudogene. This CDR3 region has 10 residues. DNA for the CDR3: TGTGCAAGTCTACACGCCTCAGGCATGGTC. The encoded protein is CASLHASGMV.

As concerns this clonotype: A much bigger clone sits one base away, suggesting this may be a read error. Here the CDR3 omits its conserved ending phenylalanine or tryptophan, so a read error is the likely source. The rearrangement uses TRBV30 and TRBJ2-7, with TRBD1 as a possible D gene (7 bases). The germline V gene encodes CDR1 GTSNPN and CDR2 SVGIG (reference sequence). The CDR3 has 14 amino acids. Trimming left V 5 bases short and J 3 bases short, with 17 bases between. The CDR3 loop reads CAWAGGGFLYEQYL. DNA of the CDR3: TGTGCCTGGGCCGGAGGGGGCTTTCTCTACGAGCAGTACCTC.

Concerning this clonotype itself: A much larger clone lies one base from this, so it may be a read error. DNA of the CDR3: TGTGCCAGCAGTGGTAGGCCTCTCTCGGATACGCAGTATTTT. This encodes CASSGRPLSDTQYF. The genes are TRBV27 and TRBJ2-3, with D unclear. The CDR3 consists of 14 residues. V gave up 5 bases and J gave up 6 bases, with 15 bases separating them. Per germline, CDR1 MNHEY and CDR2 SMNVEV (reference sequence).

Notes on this clonotype: This sequence may be a read error, since a much larger clone differs from it by one base. The rearrangement joins TRBV12-3 or TRBV12-4 to TRBJ2-5, with 11 bases identical to TRBD2. This CDR3 is built from 15 residues. The CDR3 protein is CASSPGLAGRETQHF. The CDR3 DNA reads TGTGCCAGCAGTCCCGGACTAGCGGGTAGAGAGACCCAGCACTTC.

This clonotype appeared a few times. The chain uses TRBV11-2 and TRBJ1-1; TRBD1 matches 9 bases. With 3 bases clipped from V and 8 bases from J, the junction kept 16 bases outside the gene matches. This CDR3 has 17 residues. CDR1 SGHAT and CDR2 FQNNGV come from the germline V gene. The CDR3 reads CASSFNRGRDGLKEAFF. CDR3 coding DNA: TGTGCCAGCAGCTTCAACAGGGGGCGGGACGGGTTGAAAGAAGCTTTCTTT. Looking up the rest from reference TRBV11-2 and TRBJ1-1 gives the full variable domain: EAGVAQSPRYKIIEKRQSVAFWCNPISGHATLYWYQQILGQGPKLLIQFQNNGVVDDSQLPKDRFSAERLKGVDSTLKIQPAKLEDSAVYLCASSFNRGRDGLKEAFFGQGTRLTVV.

This clonotype occurred a few times. This chain connects TRBV7-2 to TRBJ2-7; TRBD1 matches at 9 bases. The germline CDR1 and CDR2 sequences are SGHTA and FQGNSA. V lost 5 bases and J lost 5; bases outside the gene matches: 10. This CDR3 has 15 amino acids. The CDR3 DNA reads TGTGCCAGCAGCCCGTGGACAGGGGTTGTACACGAGCAGTACTTC. Protein: CASSPWTGVVHEQYF.

Concerning this clonotype itself: A far larger clone is one base from this, pointing to a likely read error. This sequence joins TRBV12-3 or TRBV12-4 and TRBJ1-1, with D hard to call. The CDR3 covers 14 residues. Trimming left V 2 bases short and J 1 base short, with 8 bases between. As DNA, the CDR3 is TGTGCCAGCAGTTTATCCAGGTGGAACACTGAAGCTTTCTTT. Translation: CASSLSRWNTEAFF.

Of note for this clonotype: The CDR3 ends on some other residue instead of the conserved phenylalanine or tryptophan, so this is likely a read error. J is TRBJ1-2 and V is TRBV20-1, with TRBD1 matching 7 bases. The ends lost 0 bases at V and 4 bases at J; junction bases unmatched: 5. Germline V gene data show CDR1 as DFQATT and CDR2 as SNEGSKA (reference sequence). CDR3 length equals 14 residues. CDR3 in DNA: TGCAGTGCTAGAGATCTACAGGGGTTCTATGGCTACACCATC. This translates into CSARDLQGFYGYTI.

This clonotype was seen only a few times. CDR3 DNA sequence: TGTGCCAGCAGCTTCCCTAACTGGCCCCAGCATTTT. Amino acid sequence: CASSFPNWPQHF. The V call is TRBV5-8, the J call TRBJ1-5, with D uncertain. V dropped 2 bases and J dropped 9 bases, with 9 bases sitting between them. The CDR3 spans 12 residues. The germline V gene encodes CDR1 SGHTS and CDR2 YDEGEE. Together with reference TRBV5-8 and TRBJ1-5, the CDR3 gives the full variable domain: EAGVTQSPTHLIKTRGQQATLRCSPISGHTSVYWYQQALGLGLQFLLWYDEGEERNRGNFPPRFSGRQFPNYSSELNVNALELEDSALYLCASSFPNWPQHFGDGTRLSIL.

This clonotype was counted only a few times. Here the CDR3 DNA reads TGTGCCAGCAGACCAGACAGGGCGACTGATTTTCTAAATGAAAAACTGTTTTTT. Its translation is CASRPDRATDFLNEKLFF. J is TRBJ1-4 and V is TRBV28, with 7 bases aligning to TRBD1. V dropped 6 bases and J dropped 5; count of bases not matched to a gene: 18. The CDR3 has 18 residues. Germline CDR1 is MDHEN and CDR2 is SYDVKM.

This clonotype was observed at least ten times. The chain combines TRBV12-3 or TRBV12-4 with TRBJ1-1; D is perhaps TRBD1 (6 bases). Trimming left V 5 bases short and J 0 bases short, with 10 bases between. This CDR3 comprises 14 residues. CDR3 sequence reads: CASSATGMNTEAFF. The CDR3 DNA reads as TGTGCCAGCAGTGCAACAGGGATGAACACTGAAGCTTTCTTT.

This clonotype has a count of ten or more. This chain links TRBV20-1 with TRBJ2-5; D perhaps matches TRBD2 (7 bases). This CDR3 spans 14 amino acids. Germline V gene lookup returns CDR1 DFQATT and CDR2 SNEGSKA (reference sequence). V was pared by 6 bases and J by 4 bases, with 18 bases between. The CDR3 DNA is TGCAGTGCCACCCCACGGGGGGCCGGAGAGACCCAGTACTTC. Amino acid sequence: CSATPRGAGETQYF.

This clonotype was seen ten or more times. The chain couples TRBV9 to TRBJ1-5; 7 nucleotides match TRBD1. J gave up 6 bases and V 0 bases, and 6 bases lay outside the gene matches. The CDR3 is 15 residues long. In germline, CDR1 is SGDLS, CDR2 YYNGEE. The DNA for the CDR3 is TGTGCCAGCAGCGTAGGAGGGGGCGCCGGTCAGCCCCAGCATTTT. Its protein product is CASSVGGGAGQPQHF.

The chain recombines TRBV4-3 with TRBJ2-7; D is unclear. Trimming shortened V by 1 base and J by 3 bases, and 13 bases separated the two germline ends. Germline V gene data show CDR1 as LGHNA and CDR2 as YSLEER. CDR3 length equals 15 residues. This chain's CDR3 is CASSQGPWQVYEQYF. The CDR3 bases are TGCGCCAGCAGCCAAGGCCCGTGGCAGGTCTACGAGCAGTACTTC.

CDR3 nucleotides: TGTGCCAGCTCACCCACTCCTGGACAGGGGGCTCAAGAGACCCAGTACTTC. Amino acids: CASSPTPGQGAQETQYF. The chain joins TRBV18 to TRBJ2-5; 11 bases match TRBD1. Germline V CDR1 and CDR2: KGHSH, LQKENI. The CDR3 covers 17 residues. V lost 3 bases, J lost 2 bases, and 8 bases stayed unmatched.